The 27 T cell receptor beta chains below all came from one sample that was sequenced in a study of T cells after yellow fever vaccination. TCRdb re-called the 5' RACE reads through MiXCR, storing one row per CDR3 protein. This sample has a few hundred thousand distinct CDR3 sequences; around 12% occur once, and the top ten carry around 3%. The sample was CD4+ T cells sorted from PBMCs, taken 15 days after the yellow fever booster vaccination. Every receptor here comes from a man aged 18-30 years who received the YFV17D yellow fever vaccine.

This clonotype has only a few counts. The chain carries TRBV20-1 and TRBJ1-5; D remains unclear. The CDR3 is made up of 10 amino acids. The V end was cut by 4 bases, the J end by 9 bases, with 7 bases between. Germline V CDR1 and CDR2: DFQATT, SNEGSKA (reference sequence). The CDR3 bases are TGCAGTGCTATCCTGGGGCCCCAGCATTTT. Residues: CSAILGPQHF.

The V and J genes are TRBV5-1 and TRBJ1-1; D ambiguous. CDR3 length: 17 residues. Trimming left V 2 bases short and J 3 bases short, with 20 bases between. Per germline, CDR1 SGHRS and CDR2 YFSETQ. The CDR3 DNA reads TGCGCCAGCAGCTTTGGAACCCTCCTGGCAGCCCACACTGAAGCTTTCTTT. Protein product: CASSFGTLLAAHTEAFF.

The chain couples TRBV5-1 to TRBJ1-2, with 8 bases fitting TRBD1. The CDR3 has 14 amino acids. CDR1 is SGHRS, CDR2 YFSETQ, per germline. V lost 5 bases to trimming and J lost 3 bases; unmatched junction nucleotides: 6. The CDR3 coding sequence is TGCGCCAGCAGACCAGGGGGCGAAGACTATGGCTACACCTTC. The encoded protein is CASRPGGEDYGYTF.

This clonotype has just a few counts. The chain couples TRBV25-1 to TRBJ1-4; possible D gene TRBD1, 6 bases. This CDR3 has 15 residues. V dropped 5 bases and J dropped 5 bases, with 15 bases sitting between them. Germline V gives CDR1 MGHDK, CDR2 SYGVNS. CDR3 sequence reads: CASSRGGRGNEKLFF. CDR3 DNA sequence: TGTGCCAGCAGTCGTGGGGGGCGAGGGAATGAAAAACTGTTTTTT.

This clonotype came up many times. The chain links TRBV29-1 to TRBJ1-1, with a weak D call TRBD1 (5 bases). Trimming removed 8 bases from V and 4 bases from J, with 20 bases in between. Germline-derived CDR1 and CDR2 are SQVTM and ANQGSEA. This CDR3 is built from 14 residues. CDR3: CSSAYQGSATEAFF. Here the CDR3 DNA reads TGCAGCTCGGCCTACCAGGGATCGGCCACTGAAGCTTTCTTT.

This clonotype occurred many times. The genes are TRBV6-5 and TRBJ1-5; D not certain. The germline V gene has CDR1 MNHEY and CDR2 SVGAGI. The V and J ends lost 5 bases and 9 bases respectively, with 14 bases between them. The CDR3 runs to 13 residues. This CDR3 is CASSLRAERPQHF. In DNA, the CDR3 is TGTGCCAGCAGTCTCCGGGCCGAGCGGCCCCAGCATTTT.

This clonotype was seen a handful of times. The chain carries TRBV7-2 and TRBJ1-1; possible D gene TRBD1, 5 bases. The CDR3 totals 14 residues. Germline V lookup: CDR1 SGHTA, CDR2 FQGNSA. V shed 6 bases and J shed 0 bases, with 11 bases lying between them. The DNA of the CDR3 is TGTGCCAGCAGAGGGGACCGATTGAACACTGAAGCTTTCTTT. Its translation: CASRGDRLNTEAFF.

This clonotype was observed a single time. This chain uses TRBV28 with TRBJ1-2, with D perhaps TRBD1 (5 bases). CDR1 and CDR2 from the germline V gene are MDHEN and SYDVKM. The CDR3 has 15 residues. With 3 bases removed from V and 4 bases from J, the gap between germline ends came to 15 bases. The CDR3 spells CASSFPTGGSYGYTF. The DNA of the CDR3 is TGTGCCAGCAGTTTCCCGACCGGGGGGAGCTATGGCTACACCTTC.

The rearrangement joins TRBV7-9 to TRBJ2-5; D might be TRBD2 (5 bases). This CDR3 spans 13 amino acids. The germline gives CDR1 SEHNR, CDR2 FQNEAQ (reference sequence). V dropped 3 bases and J dropped 4 bases, with 9 bases sitting between them. The CDR3 is CASSFSRGETQYF. The CDR3 nucleotides read TGTGCCAGCAGCTTCTCACGGGGAGAGACCCAGTACTTC.

The rearrangement links TRBV30 to TRBJ1-1; 11 nucleotides match TRBD1. The V segment lost 8 bases and the J segment 5 bases; nucleotides outside the gene matches: 10. Germline lookup yields CDR1 GTSNPN and CDR2 SVGIG (reference sequence). The CDR3 has 14 residues. In nucleotides, the CDR3 is TGTGCCCTGGCCCCGGGACAGGGGGAAACTGAAGCTTTCTTT. Its protein product is CALAPGQGETEAFF.

This clonotype has a count of ten or more. This rearrangement joins TRBV29-1 to TRBJ2-3; perhaps TRBD1 as D (6 bases). CDR1 and CDR2 from the germline V gene are SQVTM and ANQGSEA. CDR3 size: 13 residues. Trimming removed 8 bases from V and 2 bases from J, with 14 bases in between. CDR3 bases: TGCAGCACCGCTAGGGGGACCACAGATACGCAGTATTTT. This translates into CSTARGTTDTQYF.

The chain is built from TRBV5-1 and TRBJ1-1; a possible D gene is TRBD1 (5 bases). Germline V CDR1 and CDR2: SGHRS, YFSETQ. CDR3 length: 13 amino acids. V lost 0 bases, J lost 10 bases, and 13 bases lay in between. CDR3 nucleotide sequence: TGCGCCAGCAGCTTGGCCCAGGGCCTCGGAGCTTTCTTT. Translating it yields CASSLAQGLGAFF.

The chain links TRBV5-1 to TRBJ2-7, with a possible D match to TRBD2 (5 bases). The CDR3 length is 15 residues. The V and J ends lost 2 bases and 1 base respectively, with 13 bases between them. Germline V CDR1 and CDR2: SGHRS, YFSETQ. The CDR3: CASSFLAELSYEQYF. The CDR3 DNA reads TGCGCCAGCAGCTTTCTAGCAGAACTTTCCTACGAGCAGTACTTC.

This clonotype was observed at least ten times. One end of the junction is discordant with germline, which a read error may explain. Here the CDR3 DNA reads TGTGCCAGCAGCTTAGTTCCGGATACGCAGTATTTT. This gives the protein CASSLVPDTQYF. This rearrangement joins TRBV5-1 to TRBJ2-3; D not certain. This CDR3 spans 12 amino acids. Per germline, CDR1 SGHRS and CDR2 YFSETQ.

The rearrangement uses TRBV24-1 and TRBJ2-3; TRBD2 aligns across 10 bases. The length of the CDR3 is 16 residues. Germline assignment: CDR1 KGHDR and CDR2 SFDVKD. With V trimmed by 10 bases and J by 5 bases, 14 bases remained unmatched. CDR3 protein: CATNDPAAGGQDTQYF. In DNA, the CDR3 is TGTGCCACGAACGACCCGGCAGCGGGGGGGCAAGATACGCAGTATTTT.

This clonotype was seen only a few times. This chain joins TRBV18 and TRBJ1-1, with D possibly matching TRBD1 (6 bases). There are 13 residues in the CDR3. V lost 6 bases and J lost 4, with 12 bases in between. Germline V CDR1 and CDR2: KGHSH, LQKENI. The CDR3 DNA is TGTGCCAGCTCTCCAGACAGGACCACTGAAGCTTTCTTT. Amino acid sequence: CASSPDRTTEAFF. Looking up the rest from reference TRBV18 and TRBJ1-1 gives the full variable domain: NAGVMQNPRHLVRRRGQEARLRCSPMKGHSHVYWYRQLPEEGLKFMVYLQKENIIDESGMPKERFSAEFPKEGPSILRIQQVVRGDSAAYFCASSPDRTTEAFFGQGTRLTVV.

This clonotype showed up just a few times. The rearrangement joins TRBV11-2 to TRBJ1-2; D not certain. The CDR3 extends over 13 amino acids. Trimming removed 2 bases at V and 7 bases at J, with 11 bases between. In germline, CDR1 is SGHAT, CDR2 FQNNGV. The CDR3 is CASSLTAARGYTF. The CDR3 bases are TGTGCCAGCAGCTTAACGGCGGCGCGTGGCTACACCTTC.

In this sample, this clonotype turned up many times. The rearrangement uses TRBV30 and TRBJ1-6; 7 positions agree with TRBD1. The CDR3 loop spans 16 amino acids. Germline values: CDR1 GTSNPN, CDR2 SVGIG (reference sequence). Trimming cost V 0 bases and J 9 bases; bases outside gene matches: 11. In nucleotides, the CDR3 is TGTGCCTGGAGTGTACTCCCCAGGGGGAATATTTCACCCCTCCACTTT. Amino acids: CAWSVLPRGNISPLHF.

The table lists this clonotype with a few counts. A single base separates this from a much larger clone, so it may be a read error. The CDR3 coding sequence is TGTGCCAGCAGCTTACGGGGGGTCTCCTACAATGAGCAGTTCTTC. Translated, it gives CASSLRGVSYNEQFF. The chain links TRBV11-2 to TRBJ2-1; 7 bases line up with TRBD2. The CDR3 contains 15 residues. With 2 bases clipped from V and 0 bases from J, the junction kept 1 base outside the gene matches. Per the germline V gene, CDR1 is SGHAT and CDR2 is FQNNGV.

The chain recombines TRBV20-1 with TRBJ1-6; 8 bases agree with TRBD1. The V and J ends lost 3 bases and 9 bases, in that order; junction bases with no gene match: 10. CDR1 and CDR2 from the germline V gene are DFQATT and SNEGSKA (reference sequence). The CDR3 has 15 residues. The CDR3: CSARGRTGMGSPLHF. For the CDR3, the DNA is TGCAGTGCTAGGGGTCGGACAGGGATGGGTTCACCCCTCCACTTT.

This clonotype occurred many times. The chain employs TRBV12-3 or TRBV12-4 and TRBJ2-7, with D uncertain. With 1 base removed from V and 0 bases from J, the gap between germline ends came to 7 bases. This CDR3 has 14 residues. The CDR3 sequence is CASSLGISSYEQYF. CDR3 coding DNA: TGTGCCAGCAGTTTAGGTATAAGCTCCTACGAGCAGTACTTC.

The rearrangement uses TRBV5-1 and TRBJ1-1; D is perhaps TRBD1 (5 bases). Germline V CDR1 and CDR2: SGHRS, YFSETQ. The V end lost 1 base, the J end lost 2 bases, and 9 bases lay between the germline ends. CDR3 length equals 14 residues. The chain's CDR3 is CASSLMQGNTEAFF. Here the CDR3 DNA reads TGCGCCAGCAGCTTGATGCAGGGAAACACTGAAGCTTTCTTT.

This clonotype appeared a few times. The chain links TRBV15 to TRBJ2-5; TRBD2 aligns across 14 bases. Unmatched junction bases numbered 12, after V lost 8 bases and J lost 4 bases. Germline V gives CDR1 LNHNV, CDR2 YYDKDF (reference sequence). The CDR3 length is 17 residues. This CDR3 is CATRTSGGPGVRETQYF. CDR3 nucleotide sequence: TGTGCCACCCGGACTAGCGGGGGGCCGGGGGTACGAGAGACCCAGTACTTC. The entire variable domain, with the rest obtained from reference TRBV15 and TRBJ2-5, is as follows: DAMVIQNPRYQVTQFGKPVTLSCSQTLNHNVMYWYQQKSSQAPKLLFHYYDKDFNNEADTPDNFQSRRPNTSFCFLDIRSPGLGDTAMYLCATRTSGGPGVRETQYFGPGTRLLVL.

The V gene is TRBV28, the J gene TRBJ1-5; D possibly corresponds to TRBD1 (6 bases). Germline CDR1 MDHEN, CDR2 SYDVKM. V lost 3 bases and J 5 bases, leaving 14 bases between the germline ends. This CDR3 is 15 amino acids long. This CDR3 reads CASSLGTRVDQPQHF. The CDR3 coding sequence is TGTGCCAGCAGTTTGGGGACAAGAGTGGATCAGCCCCAGCATTTT.

The V gene is TRBV20-1, the J gene TRBJ2-3; D is unresolved. Trimming removed 2 bases at V and 5 bases at J, with 11 bases between. Germline lookup yields CDR1 DFQATT and CDR2 SNEGSKA (reference sequence). The length of the CDR3 is 13 residues. In DNA, the CDR3 is TGCAGTGCTAGAAACATTGGTAAAGATACGCAGTATTTT. It specifies CSARNIGKDTQYF.

A remark on this clonotype: Compared with germline, one end of the junction differs, possibly owing to a read error. The gene calls are TRBV4-2 and TRBJ1-2, with D unclear. CDR3 length: 12 amino acids. Germline V gives CDR1 LGHNA, CDR2 YNFKEQ. CDR3 in DNA: TGTGCCAGCAGCCGCACTGCGGGTGGCTACGCCTTC. Translated, it gives CASSRTAGGYAF.

The V and J genes are TRBV12-3 or TRBV12-4 and TRBJ2-5; D gene uncertain. The CDR3 has 12 residues. Trimming took 2 bases from V and 4 from J, leaving 5 bases between them. CDR3 DNA: TGTGCCAGCAGTTTAAATCGAGAGACCCAGTACTTC. Translated, it gives CASSLNRETQYF.